This paragraph covers one TCR beta chain sequence. Original analysis: Amplification with reference gene primers provided the estimates of nucleated cell counts. Produced via immunoSEQ multiplex PCR; TCRdb's table is partial and in-frame only. V and J calls and clone size are given by that table; D and trimming were obtained from the DNA. The sample consists of about 210,000 clones, over 75% of them appearing once. This sample was included in a study of blood T cell repertoires in COVID-19. On the study more broadly: Acute and convalescent COVID-19 specimens originated in the United States, Italy and Spain. PBMCs, B-cell-depleted T cells, or T cells were the source of the cDNA or gDNA that made up the material.

The V segment lost 9 bases and the J segment 8 bases; nucleotides outside the gene matches: 4. The CDR3 has 11 amino acids. The germline V gene encodes CDR1 LNHDA and CDR2 SQIVND (reference sequence). The chain combines TRBV19 with TRBJ1-5; 7 nucleotides align to TRBD1. Specimen: peripheral blood. The TCR comes from a woman aged 40 to 55 with acute or convalescent COVID-19. The CDR3 DNA is TGTGCCAGCTCCACAGGGGAGCCCCAGCATTTT. Translating gives CASSTGEPQHF.